This TCR beta chain comes out of a study of neurological immune-mediated disorders. Study-level findings and limits: Expanded clones shared no CDR3 amino acid sequences across subjects, suggesting private repertoires in all groups. TCR clonal expansion peaked in HTLV-1-associated myelopathy patients and was lowest in multiple sclerosis patients.

With 10-nucleotide random UMIs included, cDNA was synthesized by 5'RACE. Via MiXCR, TCRdb re-called the 5' RACE reads, giving one row per CDR3 protein. Of some 50,000 distinct CDR3 sequences in the sample, around a sixth were seen once. CDR1 and CDR2 from the germline V gene are LGHNA and YNFKEQ. The CDR3 spans 17 residues. With 1 base removed from V and 3 bases from J, the gap between germline ends came to 15 bases. There are many counts of this clonotype. Its target is not known. PBMCs stored at -80 C, numbering 2 million, were the origin of the unsorted libraries. Source material: PBMCs. The rearrangement uses TRBV4-2 and TRBJ2-2; weak D call: TRBD2 (6 bases). The origin of this receptor is a man aged 55 to 69 in good health. In DNA form, the CDR3 reads TGTGCCAGCAGCCAAGTCTCGCTAGCGAGTTACACCGGGGAGCTGTTTTTT. It is translated as CASSQVSLASYTGELFF.